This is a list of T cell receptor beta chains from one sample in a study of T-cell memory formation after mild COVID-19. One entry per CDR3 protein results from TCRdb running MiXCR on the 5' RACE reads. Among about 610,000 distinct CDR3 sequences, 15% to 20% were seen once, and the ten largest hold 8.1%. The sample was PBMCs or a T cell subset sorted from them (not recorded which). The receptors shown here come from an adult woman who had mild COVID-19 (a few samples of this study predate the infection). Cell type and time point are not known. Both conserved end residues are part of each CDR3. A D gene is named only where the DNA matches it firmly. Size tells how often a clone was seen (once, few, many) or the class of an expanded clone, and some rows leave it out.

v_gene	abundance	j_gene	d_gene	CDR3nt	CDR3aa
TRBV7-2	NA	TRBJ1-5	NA	TGTGCCAGCAGCACTACGGATTCCAATCAGCCCCAGCATTTT	CASSTTDSNQPQHF
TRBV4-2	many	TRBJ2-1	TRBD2	TGTGCCAGCAGCCAAGAACCCGGACTAGCGGCCAGATACAATGAGCAGTTCTTC	CASSQEPGLAARYNEQFF
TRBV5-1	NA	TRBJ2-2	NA	TGCGCCAGCAGCTTAACGACGGGGCCCGGGGAGCTGTTTTTT	CASSLTTGPGELFF
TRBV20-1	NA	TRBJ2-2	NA	TGCAGTGCTAGACCCGGCGTAGATCATGGCGGGGAGCTGTTTTTT	CSARPGVDHGGELFF
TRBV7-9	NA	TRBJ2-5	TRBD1	TGTGCCAGCAGCTCCTCCGGGACAGGGTTGACCCAGTACTTC	CASSSSGTGLTQYF
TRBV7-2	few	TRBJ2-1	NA	TGTGCCAGCAGCTTAGGTCCGGCCACTAAGCAGTTCTTC	CASSLGPATKQFF
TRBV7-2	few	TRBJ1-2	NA	TGTGCCAGCAGCTTAACCGGGACGGATGGTCGTGGCTACACCTTC	CASSLTGTDGRGYTF
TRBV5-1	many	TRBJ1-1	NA	TGCGCCAGCAGCTTGGTCGACACTGAAGCTTTCTTT	CASSLVDTEAFF
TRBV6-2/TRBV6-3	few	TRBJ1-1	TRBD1	TGTGCCAGCAGGACAGGGTTGGGGACTGAAGCTTTCTTT	CASRTGLGTEAFF
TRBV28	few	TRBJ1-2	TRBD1	TGTGCCAGCAACCTGGACAGGGCTGGGGGCTACACCTTC	CASNLDRAGGYTF
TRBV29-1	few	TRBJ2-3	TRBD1	TGCAGCGACCGGACAGGGACAGATACGCAGTATTTT	CSDRTGTDTQYF
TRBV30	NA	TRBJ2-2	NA	TGTGCCTGGAGCAAAAAGGGGGGAACCGGGGAGCTGTTTTTT	CAWSKKGGTGELFF
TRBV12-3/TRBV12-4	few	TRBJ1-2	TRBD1	TGTGCCAGCACCTCGGGACAGTTCTATGGCTACACCTTC	CASTSGQFYGYTF
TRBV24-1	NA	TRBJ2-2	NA	TGTGCCACCAGTGATCTAGCCGGGGAGCTGTTTTTT	CATSDLAGELFF
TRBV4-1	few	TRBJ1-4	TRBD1	TGCGCCAGCAGCCACTCAGGGGGTACTAATGAAAAACTGTTTTTT	CASSHSGGTNEKLFF
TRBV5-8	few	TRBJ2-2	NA	TGTGCCAGCAGCTCGGGCGGCAGCTTCACCGGGGAGCTGTTTTTT	CASSSGGSFTGELFF
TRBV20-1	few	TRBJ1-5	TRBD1	TGCAGTGCTAGAAGGGACAGGGGGACGGGTCAGCCCCAGCATTTT	CSARRDRGTGQPQHF
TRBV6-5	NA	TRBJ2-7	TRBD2	TGTGCCAGCAGTTACGGGCTAGCGGGAGCTTCCGCCGCCTACGAGCAGTACTTC	CASSYGLAGASAAYEQYF
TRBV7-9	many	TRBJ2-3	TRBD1	TGTGCCAGCAGCTCCGGCAAACAGGGGGCCAGCACAGATACGCAGTATTTT	CASSSGKQGASTDTQYF
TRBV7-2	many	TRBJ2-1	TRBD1	TGTGCCAGCAGCGCCACAGGGGAAACGCAGTTCTTC	CASSATGETQFF
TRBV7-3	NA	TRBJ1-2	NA	TGTGCCAGCAGCTCCCATTTCAGAGGCTATGGCTACACCTTC	CASSSHFRGYGYTF
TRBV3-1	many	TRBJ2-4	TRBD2	TGTGCCAGCAGCCTCCAAGGCGGGGGAGCCAAAAACATTCAGTACTTC	CASSLQGGGAKNIQYF
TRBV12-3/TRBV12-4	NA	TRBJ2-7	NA	TGTGCCAGCAGGACCCAGGGCGCTCACGAGCAGTACTTC	CASRTQGAHEQYF